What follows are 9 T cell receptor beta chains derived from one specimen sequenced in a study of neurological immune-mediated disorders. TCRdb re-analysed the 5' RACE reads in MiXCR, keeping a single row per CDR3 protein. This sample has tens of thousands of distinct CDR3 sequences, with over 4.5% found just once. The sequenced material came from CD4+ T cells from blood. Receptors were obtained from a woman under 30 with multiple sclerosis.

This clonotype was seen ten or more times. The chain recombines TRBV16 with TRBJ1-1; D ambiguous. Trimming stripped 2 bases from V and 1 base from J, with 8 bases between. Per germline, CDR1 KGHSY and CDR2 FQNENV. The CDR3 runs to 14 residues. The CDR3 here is CASSQERGNTEAFF. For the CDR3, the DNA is TGTGCCAGCAGCCAAGAGAGAGGGAACACTGAAGCTTTCTTT.

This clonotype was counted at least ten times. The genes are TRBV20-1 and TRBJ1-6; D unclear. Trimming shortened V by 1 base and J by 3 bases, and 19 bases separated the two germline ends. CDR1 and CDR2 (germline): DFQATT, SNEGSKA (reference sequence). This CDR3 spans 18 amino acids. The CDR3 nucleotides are TGCAGTGCTAGAGTGGGCACCAATGGACGGGGCTATAATTCACCCCTCCACTTT. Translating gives CSARVGTNGRGYNSPLHF.

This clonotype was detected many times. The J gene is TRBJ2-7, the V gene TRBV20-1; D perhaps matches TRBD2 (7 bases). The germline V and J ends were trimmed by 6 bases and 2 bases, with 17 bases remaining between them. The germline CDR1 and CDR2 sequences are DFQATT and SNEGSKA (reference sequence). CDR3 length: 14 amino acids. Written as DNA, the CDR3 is TGCAGTGCCCTCTTTGAGGGGGGGGCCTACGAGCAGTACTTC. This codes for CSALFEGGAYEQYF.

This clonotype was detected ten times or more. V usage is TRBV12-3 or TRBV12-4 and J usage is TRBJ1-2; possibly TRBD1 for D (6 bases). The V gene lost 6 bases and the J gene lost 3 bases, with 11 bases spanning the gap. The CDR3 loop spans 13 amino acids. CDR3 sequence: CASSLGQDYGYTF. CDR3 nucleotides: TGTGCCAGCAGCCTGGGACAAGACTATGGCTACACCTTC.

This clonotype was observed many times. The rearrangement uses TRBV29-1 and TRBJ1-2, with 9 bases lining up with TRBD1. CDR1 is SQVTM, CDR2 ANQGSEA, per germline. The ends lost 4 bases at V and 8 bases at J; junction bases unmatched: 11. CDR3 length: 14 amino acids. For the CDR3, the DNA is TGCAGCGTTGGACTTCGACAGGGGGGAAGAGGCTACACCTTC. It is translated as CSVGLRQGGRGYTF.

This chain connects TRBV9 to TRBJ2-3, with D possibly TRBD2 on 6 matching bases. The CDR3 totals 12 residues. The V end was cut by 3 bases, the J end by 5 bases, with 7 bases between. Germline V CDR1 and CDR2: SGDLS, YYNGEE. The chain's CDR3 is CASSAGVDTQYF. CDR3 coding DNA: TGTGCCAGCAGCGCGGGAGTAGATACGCAGTATTTT.

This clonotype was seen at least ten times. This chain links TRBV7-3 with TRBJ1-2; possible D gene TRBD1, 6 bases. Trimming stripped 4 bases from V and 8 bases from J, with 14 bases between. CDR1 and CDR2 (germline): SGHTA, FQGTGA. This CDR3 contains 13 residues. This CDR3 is CASSSPSGEGYTF. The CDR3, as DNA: TGTGCCAGCAGCTCCCCATCAGGGGAGGGCTACACCTTC. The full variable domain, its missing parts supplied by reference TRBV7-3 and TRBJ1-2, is GAGVSQTPSNKVTEKGKYVELRCDPISGHTALYWYRQSLGQGPEFLIYFQGTGAADDSGLPNDRFFAVRPEGSVSTLKIQRTERGDSAVYLCASSSPSGEGYTFGSGTRLTVV.

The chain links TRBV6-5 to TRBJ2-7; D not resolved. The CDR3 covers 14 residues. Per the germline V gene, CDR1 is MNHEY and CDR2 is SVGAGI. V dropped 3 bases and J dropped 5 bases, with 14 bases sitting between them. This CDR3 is CASSYRTATHEQYV. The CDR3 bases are TGTGCCAGCAGTTATCGTACAGCGACCCACGAGCAGTACGTC.

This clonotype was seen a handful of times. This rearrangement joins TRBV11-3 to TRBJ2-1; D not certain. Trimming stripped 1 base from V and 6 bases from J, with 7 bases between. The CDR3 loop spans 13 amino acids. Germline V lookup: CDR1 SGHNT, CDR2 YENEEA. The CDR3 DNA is TGTGCCAGCAGCTTAGGACGGTTCAATGAGCAGTTCTTC. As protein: CASSLGRFNEQFF.